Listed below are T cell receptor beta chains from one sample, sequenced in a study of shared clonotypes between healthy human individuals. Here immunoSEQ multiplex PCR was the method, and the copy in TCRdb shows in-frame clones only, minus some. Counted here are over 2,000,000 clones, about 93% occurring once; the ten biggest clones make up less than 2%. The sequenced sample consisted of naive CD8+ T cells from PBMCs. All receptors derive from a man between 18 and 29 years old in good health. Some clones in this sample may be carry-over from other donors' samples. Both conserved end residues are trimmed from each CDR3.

CDR3: ASSPDSEKLF
length: 10
V: TRBV5-5

CDR3: ASSLWGSRSSYEQY
length: 14
V: TRBV27

CDR3: ASSAGTGAPPYEQY
length: 14
V: TRBV9

CDR3: ASSQGPGPSYEQY
length: 13
V: TRBV13

CDR3: ASSLYRIGYNEQF
length: 13
V: TRBV7-9

CDR3: ASSDWDRPYNEQF
length: 13
V: TRBV7-9

CDR3: ASSLRESTGELF
length: 12
V: TRBV28

CDR3: ASSNFGHWRGEQY
length: 13
V: TRBV7-9

CDR3: ASSFRGGEDEQF
length: 12
V: TRBV28

CDR3: ASSLGDGANYGYT
length: 13
V: TRBV7-6

CDR3: ASSLWAGLQETQY
length: 13
V: TRBV27

CDR3: ASEGISTDTQY
length: 11
V: TRBV9

CDR3: ASSFGAYEQY
length: 10
V: TRBV11-2

CDR3: ASSQEGQGYQPQH
length: 13
V: TRBV7-9

CDR3: ASGRGLAPSYNEQF
length: 14
V: TRBV25-1

CDR3: ATWGASNTGELF
length: 12
V: TRBV7-2

CDR3: ASSSRGPTLPQETQY
length: 15
V: TRBV28

CDR3: ATNKGAIGNQPQH
length: 13
V: TRBV15

CDR3: ASSHSGAYNEQF
length: 12
V: TRBV9

CDR3: ASSSSETYNEQF
length: 12
V: TRBV6-6

CDR3: ASSIVGTGGIETQY
length: 14
V: TRBV19